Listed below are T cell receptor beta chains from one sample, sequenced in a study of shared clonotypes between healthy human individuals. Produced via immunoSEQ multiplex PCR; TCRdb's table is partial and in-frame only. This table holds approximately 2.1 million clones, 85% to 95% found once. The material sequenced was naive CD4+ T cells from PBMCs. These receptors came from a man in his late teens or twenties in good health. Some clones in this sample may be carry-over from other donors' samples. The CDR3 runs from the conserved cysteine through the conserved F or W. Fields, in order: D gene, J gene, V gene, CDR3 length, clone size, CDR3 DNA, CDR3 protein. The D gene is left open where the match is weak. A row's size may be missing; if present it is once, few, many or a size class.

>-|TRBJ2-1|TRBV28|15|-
TGTGCCAGCACCACATCCCCCGGTACCTACAATGAGCAGTTCTTC
CASTTSPGTYNEQFF
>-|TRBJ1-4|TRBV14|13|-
TGTGCCAGCAGCCAAGATGGAAGGGAAAAACTGTTTTTT
CASSQDGREKLFF
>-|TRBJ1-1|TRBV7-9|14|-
TGTGCCAGCAGCTCCCGGGACTCGAACACTGAAGCTTTCTTT
CASSSRDSNTEAFF
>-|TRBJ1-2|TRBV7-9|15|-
TGTGCCAGCAGCTTACGTCCGGGAGATAACTATGGCTACACCTTC
CASSLRPGDNYGYTF
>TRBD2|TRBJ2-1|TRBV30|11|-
TGTGCCTGGGGGGGAGGGAATGAGCAGTTCTTC
CAWGGGNEQFF
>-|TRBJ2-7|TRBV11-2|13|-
TGTGCCAGCAGCCCTCCGGGGCCCTACGAGCAGTACTTC
CASSPPGPYEQYF
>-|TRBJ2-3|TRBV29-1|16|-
TGCAGCGTCTCCCGGGACCCGGAGACTAACACAGATACGCAGTATTTT
CSVSRDPETNTDTQYF
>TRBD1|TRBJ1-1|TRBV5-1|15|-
TGCGCCAGCAGCTCCGGGACAGGGGGCGGCACTGAAGCTTTCTTT
CASSSGTGGGTEAFF
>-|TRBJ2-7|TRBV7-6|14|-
TGTGCCAGCAGCTTAGGGCTGGGCGCCTACGAGCAGTACTTC
CASSLGLGAYEQYF
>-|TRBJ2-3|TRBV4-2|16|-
TGTGCCAGCAGCCAAGTTACGAGAGATAGCACAGATACGCAGTATTTT
CASSQVTRDSTDTQYF
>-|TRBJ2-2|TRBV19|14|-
TGTGCCAGTAGGCACGACCGGAACACCGGGGAGCTGTTTTTT
CASRHDRNTGELFF
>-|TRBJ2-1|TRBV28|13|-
TGTGCCAGCACCCCATGGTCCTCAGGTGAGCAGTTCTTC
CASTPWSSGEQFF
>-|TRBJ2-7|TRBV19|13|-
TGTGCCAGTAGTACCGCACTCCTACGAAAGCAGTACTTC
CASSTALLRKQYF
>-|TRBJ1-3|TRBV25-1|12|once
TGTGCCAGCAGTAACTTTGGTAACACCATATATTTT
CASSNFGNTIYF
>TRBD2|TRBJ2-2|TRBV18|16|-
TGTGCCAGCTCACCACCGGGACTAGCGCACACCGGGGAGCTGTTTTTT
CASSPPGLAHTGELFF
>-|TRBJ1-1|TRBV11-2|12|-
TGTGCCAGCAGCTTAGCGGGCACTGAAGCTTTCTTT
CASSLAGTEAFF
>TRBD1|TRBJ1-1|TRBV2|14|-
TGTGCCAGCAGTGCTGGGACAGGGCTCACTGAAGCTTTCTTT
CASSAGTGLTEAFF
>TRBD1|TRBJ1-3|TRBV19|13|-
TGTGCCAGTAGTCACGACAGGGACAACACCATATATTTT
CASSHDRDNTIYF
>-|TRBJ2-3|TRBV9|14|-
TGTGCCAGCACCCAGACAGCCAGCACAGATACGCAGTATTTT
CASTQTASTDTQYF
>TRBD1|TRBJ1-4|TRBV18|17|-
TGTGCCAGCTCCCCACGACAGGGGAGGTCAACTAATGAAAAACTGTTTTTT
CASSPRQGRSTNEKLFF
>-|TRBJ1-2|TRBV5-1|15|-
TGCGCCAGCAGGCGTACGGGAGCTGGCGGCTATGGCTACACCTTC
CASRRTGAGGYGYTF
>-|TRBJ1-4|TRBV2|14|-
TGTGCCAGCAGTGACGGGAGGGGCAATGAAAAACTGTTTTTT
CASSDGRGNEKLFF
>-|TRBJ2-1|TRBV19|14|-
TGTGCCAGTAGACCGGACAGTCTTTACAATGAGCAGTTCTTC
CASRPDSLYNEQFF
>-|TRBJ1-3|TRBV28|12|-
TGTGCCAGCAGGACAGCTGGAAACACCATATATTTT
CASRTAGNTIYF
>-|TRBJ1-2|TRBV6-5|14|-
TGTGCCAGCAGTACGCCTGGTCTGGGCCATGGCTACACCTTC
CASSTPGLGHGYTF
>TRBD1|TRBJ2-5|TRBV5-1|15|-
TGCGCCAGCAGCTTAAAGACAGGGGCCCGAGAGACCCAGTACTTC
CASSLKTGARETQYF
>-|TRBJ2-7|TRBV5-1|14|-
TGCGCCAGCAGCTTGGAGGGGACCCTCTACGAGCAGTACTTC
CASSLEGTLYEQYF
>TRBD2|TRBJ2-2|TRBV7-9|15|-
TGTGCCAGCAGCCAGACTAGCGGCTTGAAAGGGGAGCTGTTTTTT
CASSQTSGLKGELFF
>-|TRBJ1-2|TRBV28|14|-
TGTGCCAGCAGTTCCCCAGGCCCATTGGATGGCTACACCTTC
CASSSPGPLDGYTF
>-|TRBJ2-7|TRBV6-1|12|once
TGTGCCAGCAGTCGGCCCAACCCCGAGCAGTACTTC
CASSRPNPEQYF
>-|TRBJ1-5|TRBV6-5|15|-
TGCGCCACGGCATCCCAAGGCTGGGGCAATCAGCCCCAGCATTTT
CATASQGWGNQPQHF
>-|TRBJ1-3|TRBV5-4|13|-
TGTGCCAGCAGCGTTGGGGGTGAAAACACCATATATTTT
CASSVGGENTIYF
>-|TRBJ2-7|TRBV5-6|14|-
TGTGCCAGCAGCTTAGGGGGGAGGGCCTACGAGCAGTACTTC
CASSLGGRAYEQYF
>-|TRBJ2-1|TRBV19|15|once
TGTGCCAGTAGTTCAGAGGGCCTCGGTACCAATGAGCAGTTCTTC
CASSSEGLGTNEQFF
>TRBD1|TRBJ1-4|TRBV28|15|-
TGTGCCAGCAGAACAAACAGGGGAGGGTGGGAAAAACTGTTTTTT
CASRTNRGGWEKLFF
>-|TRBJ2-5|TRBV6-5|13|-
TGTGCCAGCAGGGGACGCATCCAAGAGACCCAGTACTTC
CASRGRIQETQYF
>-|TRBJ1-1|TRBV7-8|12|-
TGTGCCAGCAGCTTTTTAGGGGGAAGAGCTTTCTTT
CASSFLGGRAFF
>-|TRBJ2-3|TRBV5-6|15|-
TGTGCCAGCAGCCCCCAAGGAATGAGCACAGATACGCAGTATTTT
CASSPQGMSTDTQYF
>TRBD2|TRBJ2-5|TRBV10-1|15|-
TGCGCCAGCAGTGAGAGCGGGAGGGCCCGAGAGACCCAGTACTTC
CASSESGRARETQYF
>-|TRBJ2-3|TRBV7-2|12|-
TGTGCCAGCAGCTTAGCTCCAGATACGCAGTATTTT
CASSLAPDTQYF
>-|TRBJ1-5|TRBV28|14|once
TGTGCCAGCAGTTTCCGGATTCCTCTTCAGCCCCAGCATTTT
CASSFRIPLQPQHF
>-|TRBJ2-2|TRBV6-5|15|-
TGTGCCAGCAGTTACGGGGGTTCGGGCGCCGGGGAGCTGTTTTTT
CASSYGGSGAGELFF
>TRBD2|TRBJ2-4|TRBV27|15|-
TGTGCCAGCAGTTTATCGATTTCGGGGGGAAACATTCAGTACTTC
CASSLSISGGNIQYF
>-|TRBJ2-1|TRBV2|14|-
TGTGCCAGCAGCAGGGACTCCCCTTACAATGAGCAGTTCTTC
CASSRDSPYNEQFF